The sequence of this T cell receptor beta chain was determined in a study of T-cell reconstitution after alpha-beta-depleted transplantation in children. The V end lost 3 bases, the J end lost 11 bases, and 13 bases lay between the germline ends. The CDR3 contains 12 residues. Germline V lookup: CDR1 ENHRY, CDR2 SYGVKD. This sample's TCRbeta library carried unique molecular identifier barcodes. TCRdb itself ran the PCR reads through MiXCR, one entry per CDR3 protein. The sample contains 750,000 to 950,000 distinct CDR3 sequences, 15% to 20% of which appear only once. This clonotype showed up many times.

Here the sequenced sample was PBMCs, mostly from graft donor cells, taken 360 days after TCRalphabeta/CD19-depleted stem cell transplant. This clonotype was sampled from a male patient aged 10 to 17 who had a stem cell transplant for acute lymphoblastic leukemia, so the T cells may come from the graft donor. This chain links TRBV10-3 with TRBJ1-1; D call uncertain. In DNA form, the CDR3 reads TGTGCCATCAGTGAAAGGGTTGGCCCCGCTTTCTTT. Translating it yields CAISERVGPAFF.